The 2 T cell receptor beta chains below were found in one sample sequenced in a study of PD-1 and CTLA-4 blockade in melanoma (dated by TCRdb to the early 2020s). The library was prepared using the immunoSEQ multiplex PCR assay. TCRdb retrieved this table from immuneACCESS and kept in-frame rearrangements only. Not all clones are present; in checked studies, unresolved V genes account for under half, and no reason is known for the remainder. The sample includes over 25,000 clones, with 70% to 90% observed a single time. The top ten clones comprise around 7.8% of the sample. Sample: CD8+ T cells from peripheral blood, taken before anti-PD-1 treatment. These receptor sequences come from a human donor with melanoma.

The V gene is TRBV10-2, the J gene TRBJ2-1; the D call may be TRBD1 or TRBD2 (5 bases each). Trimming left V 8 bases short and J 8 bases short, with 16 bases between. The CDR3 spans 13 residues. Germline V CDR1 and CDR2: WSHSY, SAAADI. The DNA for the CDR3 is TGCGCCAGCCAGACCGGGACCGCCGATGAGCAGTTCTTC. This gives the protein CASQTGTADEQFF.

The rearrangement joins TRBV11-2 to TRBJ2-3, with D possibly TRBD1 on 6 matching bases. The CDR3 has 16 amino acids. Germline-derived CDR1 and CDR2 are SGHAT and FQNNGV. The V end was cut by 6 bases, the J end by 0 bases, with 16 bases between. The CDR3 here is CASREDSHFSTDTQYF. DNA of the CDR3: TGTGCCAGCAGGGAGGACAGTCACTTTAGCACAGATACGCAGTATTTT. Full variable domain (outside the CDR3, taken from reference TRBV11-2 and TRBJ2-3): EAGVAQSPRYKIIEKRQSVAFWCNPISGHATLYWYQQILGQGPKLLIQFQNNGVVDDSQLPKDRFSAERLKGVDSTLKIQPAKLEDSAVYLCASREDSHFSTDTQYFGPGTRLTVL.